This paragraph reports one T cell receptor (beta chain). This receptor's antigen is unknown. No clone much larger than this one lies a single base away; base qualities are absent. To prepare the library, the immunoSEQ multiplex PCR assay was applied. TCRdb re-hosts the immuneACCESS table, in-frame sequences only. Its copies lack some clones; in the studies checked, an unresolved V gene accounts for under half of them, and the cause for the rest is not known. This sample lists 60,000 to 65,000 clones; roughly 92% were detected once. Jointly, the top ten make up more than 1.3% of the sample. This entry comes from a study of T cell changes during pregnancy in multiple sclerosis (dated by TCRdb to between 2018 and 2021). Looking at the study overall: In women with multiple sclerosis, the researchers looked at how the T cell repertoire shifted as pregnancy progressed.

Reading the germline V gene gives CDR1 SGDLS and CDR2 YYNGEE. Counted from cysteine to phenylalanine, this CDR3 has 16 amino acids. The kept DNA is CDR3 alone, 48 bases in frame from the first base. Trimming accounts for 2 bases at V and 6 bases at J, while the number of junction bases matched to no gene is 12. Material: peripheral blood, obtained in the second trimester of pregnancy. This chain is built from TRBV9 and TRBJ1-2; 8 junctional bases match TRBD1. The clonotype was recovered from a female donor with multiple sclerosis, enrolled in a pregnancy study. Here the CDR3 is given as CASSVGRTGRSDGYTF. The bases are TGTGCCAGCAGCGTCGGCCGGACAGGGAGGTCGGATGGCTACACCTTC.